The 23 T cell receptor beta chains below were found in one sample sequenced in a study of PD-L1 blockade in urothelial cancer. Assay used: immunoSEQ multiplex PCR; TCRdb lists only in-frame clones, some missing. Of fewer than 60,000 clones in the sample, about 80% were seen once. Time point specified: pretreatment peripheral blood. The sequenced sample was PBMCs, obtained around atezolizumab (anti-PD-L1) treatment. These receptors originate from a man between 65 and 80 years old with urothelial cancer.

The J gene is TRBJ1-2, the V gene TRBV6-1; D gene ambiguous. This CDR3 contains 16 residues. Germline V gene data show CDR1 as MNHNS and CDR2 as SASEGT. Trimming removed 1 base from V and 0 bases from J, with 12 bases in between. In nucleotides, the CDR3 is TGTGCCAGCAGTGAAGGACTCCTTGGAGCTAACTATGGCTACACCTTC. It codes for CASSEGLLGANYGYTF.

CDR3 loop: CASSSQTDPNEKLFF. Written as DNA, the CDR3 is TGTGCCAGCTCATCCCAAACAGACCCTAATGAAAAACTGTTTTTT. The chain is built from TRBV18 and TRBJ1-4, with D unresolved. Germline CDR1 and CDR2: KGHSH and LQKENI. The CDR3 is made up of 15 amino acids. The V end was cut by 5 bases, the J end by 3 bases, with 13 bases between.

This chain connects TRBV2 to TRBJ1-5; TRBD1 matches 8 bases. The CDR3 runs to 16 residues. Trimming took 3 bases from V and 7 from J; bases not matched to a gene: 11. The germline CDR1 and CDR2 sequences are SNHLY and FYNNEI. Written as DNA, the CDR3 is TGTGCCAGCAGTGACACACACGACAGGGGAAGGCAGCCCCAGCATTTT. This encodes CASSDTHDRGRQPQHF.

Concerning this clone itself: The sample has other DNA sequences that encode this CDR3 too. The chain recombines TRBV6-5 with TRBJ1-2; the match to TRBD1 covers 9 bases. The trim removed 5 bases at V and 8 bases at J, leaving 6 bases unmatched. The CDR3 is made up of 13 amino acids. CDR1 and CDR2 (germline): MNHEY, SVGAGI. In DNA form, the CDR3 reads TGTGCCAGCAGTCCGGACAGGGGTGGAGGCTACACCTTC. Its protein is CASSPDRGGGYTF.

This clone was picked up one time. The rearrangement uses TRBV9 and TRBJ2-3; 12 bases line up with TRBD1. The germline CDR1 and CDR2 sequences are SGDLS and YYNGEE. The CDR3 spans 15 residues. V trimming: 4 bases; J trimming: 7 bases; junction bases outside the gene matches: 7. For the CDR3, the DNA is TGTGCCAGCAGCCCCGGGACAGGGGGCCTGTATACGCAGTATTTT. Protein: CASSPGTGGLYTQYF.

The rearrangement links TRBV4-3 to TRBJ2-1; 14 positions agree with TRBD2. Germline values: CDR1 LGHNA, CDR2 YSLEER. The V and J ends lost 2 bases and 6 bases, in that order; junction bases with no gene match: 9. This CDR3 is built from 18 residues. CDR3 DNA: TGCGCCAGCAGCCAACTCCTAGGACTAGCGGGAGGAACCAATGAGCAGTTCTTC. This gives the protein CASSQLLGLAGGTNEQFF.

This chain links TRBV19 with TRBJ2-5, with D maybe TRBD1 (5 bases). Germline loops: CDR1 LNHDA, CDR2 SQIVND (reference sequence). Trimming removed 3 bases at V and 4 bases at J, with 6 bases between. CDR3 size: 12 residues. The CDR3 here is CASSIRGETQYF. The DNA for the CDR3 is TGTGCCAGTAGTATTAGGGGAGAGACCCAGTACTTC.

This chain uses TRBV5-4 with TRBJ2-6; D unclear. The CDR3 is 14 residues long. Germline CDR1 and CDR2: SGHNT and YYREEE (reference sequence). V lost 1 base to trimming and J lost 2 bases, with 4 bases between them. The CDR3 sequence is CASSLIAGANVLTF. CDR3 coding DNA: TGTGCCAGCAGCTTGATCGCTGGGGCCAACGTCCTGACTTTC.

The V gene is TRBV7-3, the J gene TRBJ2-2; 11 bases are a match to TRBD1. J lost 6 bases, V lost 4 bases, and 7 bases had no gene match. Germline values: CDR1 SGHTA, CDR2 FQGTGA. The CDR3 runs 16 residues. CDR3 DNA: TGTGCCAGCAGCTCTTCCGGGACAGGGGGTCCCGGGGAGCTGTTTTTT. Encoded protein: CASSSSGTGGPGELFF.

This clone occurred a few times. The chain employs TRBV7-2 and TRBJ1-1, with 7 bases that match TRBD1. The junction had 3 bases not matched to a gene; V was cut back by 5 bases and J by 3 bases. In germline, CDR1 is SGHTA, CDR2 FQGNSA. This CDR3 region has 13 residues. The CDR3 sequence: CASSTQGYTEAFF. In DNA form, the CDR3 reads TGTGCCAGCAGCACACAGGGGTACACTGAAGCTTTCTTT.

This chain uses TRBV2 with TRBJ2-7; 8 positions match TRBD1. The CDR3 runs to 15 residues. The germline V gene encodes CDR1 SNHLY and CDR2 FYNNEI. V was clipped by 4 bases and J by 3 bases; unmatched bases: 8. The CDR3 reads CASSAPGDRLYEQYF. CDR3 sequence (DNA): TGTGCCAGCAGTGCCCCCGGGGACAGGCTCTACGAGCAGTACTTC.

The chain couples TRBV5-4 to TRBJ2-1; 9 nucleotides align to TRBD2. The V gene end was trimmed by 0 bases and the J gene end by 8 bases; junction bases not matched to a gene: 6. The germline V gene encodes CDR1 SGHNT and CDR2 YYREEE (reference sequence). The CDR3 is 15 residues long. Here the CDR3 DNA reads TGTGCCAGCAGCTTGGAGCTAGCGGGGAACGATGAGCAGTTCTTC. Translated: CASSLELAGNDEQFF.

This chain uses TRBV25-1 with TRBJ2-2; D unresolved. V lost 3 bases and J lost 4, with 12 bases in between. Germline CDR1 MGHDK, CDR2 SYGVNS. This CDR3 has 15 amino acids. Written as DNA, the CDR3 is TGTGCCAGCAGTGATACGAAGCGTGGCACCGGGGAGCTGTTTTTT. Its translation: CASSDTKRGTGELFF.

The V and J genes are TRBV11-2 and TRBJ2-7, with D perhaps matching TRBD1 (5 bases). Germline loops: CDR1 SGHAT, CDR2 FQNNGV. The CDR3 length is 12 residues. V lost 6 bases to trimming and J lost 4 bases, with 10 bases between them. The CDR3 sequence is CASSEQAYEQYF. CDR3 nucleotide sequence: TGTGCCAGCAGTGAACAGGCGTACGAGCAGTACTTC.

This chain links TRBV9 with TRBJ2-1, with 15 bases fitting TRBD2. This CDR3 comprises 20 residues. Germline CDR1 is SGDLS and CDR2 is YYNGEE. Trimming took 0 bases from V and 4 from J; bases not matched to a gene: 11. CDR3 bases: TGTGCCAGCAGCGTAGGTGGGACTAGCGGGGGGCCCAAAAATTACAATGAGCAGTTCTTC. Its translation is CASSVGGTSGGPKNYNEQFF.

This clone is a singleton in its sample. The genes are TRBV7-8 and TRBJ2-4; weak D call: TRBD2 (5 bases). Germline V CDR1 and CDR2: SGHVS, FQNEAQ. The CDR3 extends over 13 amino acids. Trimming stripped 5 bases from V and 3 bases from J, with 8 bases between. CDR3 sequence (DNA): TGTGCCAGCAGCACGGACTTCAAAAACATTCAGTACTTC. It specifies CASSTDFKNIQYF.

The chain joins TRBV9 to TRBJ2-1; weak D call: TRBD1 (7 bases). V lost 2 bases to trimming and J lost 0 bases, with 9 bases between them. Germline V gives CDR1 SGDLS, CDR2 YYNGEE. The CDR3 length is 15 residues. Written as DNA, the CDR3 is TGTGCCAGCAGCGTCCAGGGGGGCTCCTACAATGAGCAGTTCTTC. Translation: CASSVQGGSYNEQFF.

The rearrangement joins TRBV5-1 to TRBJ2-7; 8 bases are a match to TRBD2. V lost 4 bases and J lost 7; bases outside the gene matches: 10. The CDR3 is 14 amino acids. Germline CDR1 is SGHRS and CDR2 is YFSETQ. Here the CDR3 DNA reads TGCGCCAGCAGCCTAACCCCGGGCGGGGGGGAGCAGTACTTC. As protein: CASSLTPGGGEQYF.

V is TRBV19 and J is TRBJ2-5; 7 nucleotides agree with TRBD1. Germline lookup yields CDR1 LNHDA and CDR2 SQIVND (reference sequence). The CDR3 consists of 15 residues. The trim removed 10 bases at V and 5 bases at J, leaving 16 bases unmatched. The CDR3 sequence: CATSSGTVLGETQYF. CDR3 DNA: TGTGCCACCTCTTCGGGGACAGTCCTGGGGGAGACCCAGTACTTC.

The CDR3 nucleotides are TGTGCCAGCAGTGCGAGACAGGGATCCGTCAATGAGCAGTTCTTC. Translated: CASSARQGSVNEQFF. This rearrangement joins TRBV6-5 to TRBJ2-1, with 7 bases fitting TRBD1. The V gene's germline CDR1 is MNHEY and CDR2 SVGAGI. The junction had 10 bases not matched to a gene; V was cut back by 5 bases and J by 6 bases. The CDR3 length is 15 residues.

This chain links TRBV28 with TRBJ1-5, with TRBD1 identical over 7 bases. The CDR3 runs 14 residues. Germline loops: CDR1 MDHEN, CDR2 SYDVKM. V was clipped by 2 bases and J by 7 bases; unmatched bases: 5. The CDR3 nucleotides read TGTGCCAGCAGTTTAAGAGGGGGCAGACAGCCCCAGCATTTT. Translation gives CASSLRGGRQPQHF.

V is TRBV7-2 and J is TRBJ2-5, with TRBD2 matching over 9 bases. There are 16 residues in the CDR3. V was clipped by 0 bases and J by 10 bases; unmatched bases: 12. Germline V CDR1 and CDR2: SGHTA, FQGNSA. The DNA of the CDR3 is TGTGCCAGCAGCTTAGCGCGGGCTAGCGGGGCGAGGTTCCAGTACTTC. The encoded protein is CASSLARASGARFQYF.

V usage is TRBV19 and J usage is TRBJ2-2; D remains ambiguous. The length of the CDR3 is 14 residues. Trimming removed 4 bases from V and 4 bases from J, with 10 bases in between. Germline V CDR1 and CDR2: LNHDA, SQIVND (reference sequence). CDR3 sequence reads: CASSRVERTGELFF. The CDR3 coding sequence is TGTGCCAGTAGTAGGGTGGAGCGCACCGGGGAGCTGTTTTTT.